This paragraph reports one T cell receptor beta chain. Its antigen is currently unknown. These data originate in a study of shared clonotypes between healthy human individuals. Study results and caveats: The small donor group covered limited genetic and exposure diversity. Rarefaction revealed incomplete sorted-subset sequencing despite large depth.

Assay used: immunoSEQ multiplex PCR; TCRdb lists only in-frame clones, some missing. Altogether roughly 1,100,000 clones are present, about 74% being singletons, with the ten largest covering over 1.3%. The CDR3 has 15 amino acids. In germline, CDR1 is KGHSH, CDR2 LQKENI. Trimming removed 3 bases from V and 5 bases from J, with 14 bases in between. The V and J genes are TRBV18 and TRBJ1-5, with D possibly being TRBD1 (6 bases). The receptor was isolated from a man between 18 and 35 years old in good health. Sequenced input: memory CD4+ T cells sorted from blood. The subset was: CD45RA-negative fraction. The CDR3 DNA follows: TGTGCCAGCTCACCGACAGGTAGGGGTGATCAGCCCCAGCATTTT. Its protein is CASSPTGRGDQPQHF.